The subject of this entry is one T cell receptor beta chain. Antigen specificity is unknown. Libraries were prepared by immunoSEQ multiplex PCR; TCRdb keeps only in-frame clonotypes and omits some of them. The sample lists roughly 26,000 clones; 75% to 90% were seen once. The source of the sample is a study of T cells in localized non-small cell lung cancer. Study-wide findings and caveats: Greater T cell density in blood accompanied longer overall survival. Sequencing was restricted to one tumor region; therefore, heterogeneity remains possible. For the top 100 tumor clones, a median about 62 also appeared in adjacent lung. Among the tissues sampled, uninvolved adjacent lung had the highest T cell clonality, above tumor.

The sequencing used peripheral blood, collected before any cancer treatment. This TCR was recovered from a female donor older than 55 with stage II squamous cell lung carcinoma.

The CDR3 region is CASTASSTDTQYF. The CDR3 region has the DNA TGTGCCAGCACGGCAAGTAGCACAGATACGCAGTATTTT. The chain is built from TRBV6-1 and TRBJ2-3; D uncertain. CDR1 MNHNS and CDR2 SASEGT come from the germline V gene. The CDR3 runs to 13 residues. The V gene lost 7 bases and the J gene lost 0 bases, with 8 bases spanning the gap.